Following are 11 T cell receptor beta chains from one sample sequenced in a study of T cell responses to AZD1222 COVID-19 vaccine. The repertoire was sequenced with immunoSEQ multiplex PCR; TCRdb's copy has only in-frame clones and lacks some. Among 120,000 to 150,000 clones listed, approximately 89% were seen once. The input for sequencing was peripheral blood, taken on day 0 of AZD1222 vaccination. The receptors here all came from an adult in good health.

J is TRBJ1-2 and V is TRBV6-1; 8 bases fit TRBD1. V dropped 2 bases and J dropped 4; count of bases not matched to a gene: 3. The length of the CDR3 is 14 residues. The V gene's germline CDR1 is MNHNS and CDR2 SASEGT. The CDR3 nucleotides read TGTGCCAGCAGTGAATCTGACAGGGGCTATGGCTACACCTTC. Amino acid sequence: CASSESDRGYGYTF.

The chain couples TRBV4-2 to TRBJ1-2; the D is unclear. Looked up from germline, CDR1 is LGHNA and CDR2 is YNFKEQ. This CDR3 region has 17 residues. Trimming shortened V by 1 base and J by 0 bases, and 15 bases separated the two germline ends. CDR3 protein: CASSQALTDIPNYGYTF. CDR3 nucleotide sequence: TGTGCCAGCAGCCAAGCCTTAACCGACATCCCTAACTATGGCTACACCTTC.

The chain carries TRBV9 and TRBJ2-1; the D is unclear. The CDR3 contains 14 residues. Trimming removed 1 base from V and 4 bases from J, with 9 bases in between. Germline CDR1 reads SGDLS; CDR2 reads YYNGEE. The CDR3 nucleotides read TGTGCCAGCAGCGTAATAGAAAATTACAATGAGCAGTTCTTC. Amino acids: CASSVIENYNEQFF.

V gene TRBV19 combines with J gene TRBJ1-5; unclear D gene. Germline-derived CDR1 and CDR2 are LNHDA and SQIVND (reference sequence). The V end lost 3 bases, the J end lost 4 bases, and 16 bases lay between the germline ends. The length of the CDR3 is 16 residues. The CDR3: CASSMGSSSLNQPQHF. In DNA, the CDR3 is TGTGCCAGTAGTATGGGCAGTTCCTCTCTTAATCAGCCCCAGCATTTT.

This clone appeared once. The chain has TRBV25-1 and TRBJ2-7; the D gene is possibly TRBD2 (7 bases). Per the germline V gene, CDR1 is MGHDK and CDR2 is SYGVNS. The CDR3 has 15 amino acids. V lost 6 bases to trimming and J lost 1 base, with 16 bases between them. CDR3 sequence reads: CASSAGGRESYEQYF. DNA of the CDR3: TGTGCCAGCAGCGCCGGGGGGCGGGAGTCCTACGAGCAGTACTTC.

The chain employs TRBV6-1 and TRBJ2-1; D is unresolved. V lost 2 bases, J lost 2 bases, and 7 bases lay in between. Germline values: CDR1 MNHNS, CDR2 SASEGT. The CDR3 loop spans 14 amino acids. CDR3 sequence (DNA): TGTGCCAGCAGTGAAACCGTGGCCTACAATGAGCAGTTCTTC. This sequence encodes CASSETVAYNEQFF.

The chain uses TRBV5-1 and TRBJ1-6, with unresolved D. V was clipped by 0 bases and J by 10 bases, with 5 bases between them. CDR1 and CDR2 (germline): SGHRS, YFSETQ. The CDR3 consists of 12 residues. The DNA of the CDR3 is TGCGCCAGCAGCTTGGACGGATCACCCCTCCACTTT. This codes for CASSLDGSPLHF.

The genes are TRBV11-3 and TRBJ2-6; 8 bases map to TRBD2. Germline CDR1 SGHNT, CDR2 YENEEA. V lost 5 bases, J lost 4 bases, and 7 bases stayed unmatched. The CDR3 loop spans 16 amino acids. The CDR3 nucleotides are TGTGCCAGCAGCCCGGGACTAGTCGCCGGGGCCAACGTCCTGACTTTC. Amino acids: CASSPGLVAGANVLTF.

The chain joins TRBV2 to TRBJ2-5; 8 positions match TRBD1. V shed 7 bases and J 1 base; nucleotides not matched to a gene: 8. Germline CDR1 is SNHLY and CDR2 is FYNNEI. The CDR3 length is 15 residues. This CDR3 reads CASTGQGVRQETQYF. The CDR3 DNA follows: TGTGCCAGCACCGGACAGGGCGTTCGCCAAGAGACCCAGTACTTC.

The chain combines TRBV3-1 (or the pseudogene TRBV3-2) with TRBJ2-3; the match to TRBD2 covers 12 bases. The germline V gene has CDR1 LGHDT and CDR2 YNNKEL (reference sequence). The CDR3 covers 16 residues. J lost 3 bases, V lost 1 base, and 2 bases had no gene match. CDR3 in amino acids: CASSQVLAGGTDTQYF. As DNA, the CDR3 is TGTGCCAGCAGCCAAGTCCTAGCGGGGGGGACAGATACGCAGTATTTT.

In its sample, this clone was seen once. The chain joins TRBV30 to TRBJ2-3; the match to TRBD2 covers 8 bases. The CDR3 is made up of 12 amino acids. Trimming removed 8 bases from V and 4 bases from J; junction bases left unmatched: 5. In germline, CDR1 is GTSNPN, CDR2 SVGIG (reference sequence). CDR3 coding DNA: TGTGCCGCACGGCGGGAGGCAGATACGCAGTATTTT. Protein product: CAARREADTQYF. The whole variable domain, filled in from reference TRBV30 and TRBJ2-3, reads SQTIHQWPATLVQPVGSPLSLECTVEGTSNPNLYWYRQAAGRGLQLLFYSVGIGQISSEVPQNLSASRPQDRQFILSSKKLLLSDSGFYLCAARREADTQYFGPGTRLTVL.